Sequencing of this TCR beta chain was carried out in a study of CD8+ T cells in alopecia areata. In the study overall: Treated patients were dosed with oral tofacitinib, taking 5 to 10 mg twice daily. Study-wide results and limits: Numerous expanded lesional clones remained in scalp and blood during tofacitinib.

About this clone itself: Its specificity is not known.

cDNA serving as the sequencing template came from extracted, reverse transcribed RNA. TCRdb's copy holds only in-frame clones and misses some; the assay was immunoSEQ multiplex PCR. The data contain 150,000 to 200,000 clones, 55% to 75% of them seen just once; the ten biggest clones take up 14%. Germline lookup yields CDR1 GTSNPN and CDR2 SVGIG (reference sequence). V was pared by 5 bases and J by 7 bases, with 17 bases between. The length of the CDR3 is 13 residues. The sample's treatment: oral pan-JAK inhibitor, 5-10 mg twice daily. As part of sample collection, lesional scalp punch biopsies and peripheral blood were taken from alopecia areata patients.

The TCR was taken from a human donor with alopecia areata. This sequence joins TRBV30 and TRBJ1-1, with D possibly matching TRBD1 (6 bases). The specimen comprised CD4+ T cells sorted from blood, sampled at week 24, from a patient treated with tofacitinib. CDR3 region: CAWSRGVWSEAFF. For the CDR3, the DNA is TGTGCCTGGTCCAGGGGAGTGTGGAGTGAAGCTTTCTTT.